This T cell receptor beta chain originates from a study of high-grade serous ovarian cancer treatment subgroups. About the research overall: Mean per sample: around 13,000 reads, more than 6,500 unique TCR beta rearrangements. Study observations and caveats: Repertoire similarity ranged about 0.1 to 0.85 between tumors of one patient. Without spatial data, bulk sequencing limits insight into HGSC tumor diversity. The analyses considered CDR3 and ignored CDR1 and CDR2.

The repertoire was sequenced with immunoSEQ multiplex PCR; TCRdb's copy has only in-frame clones and lacks some. The repertoire includes 30,000 to 40,000 clones, over 60% of them detected once, and less than 4% sits in the top ten. Tumor samples were taken before definitive surgery or chemotherapy. About this clone: The antigen is not known.

V shed 1 base and J shed 8 bases, with 17 bases lying between them. Germline V lookup: CDR1 MGHRA, CDR2 YSYEKL. The CDR3 runs to 16 residues. Sequenced sample: tumor tissue. J is TRBJ2-2 and V is TRBV4-1, with a tentative D call TRBD1 (6 bases). This clonotype was sampled from a human donor with high-grade serous ovarian cancer. In nucleotides, the CDR3 is TGCGCCAGCAGCCAAGTTTGGGACACCATCGTGGGGGAGCTGTTTTTT. The encoded protein is CASSQVWDTIVGELFF.